This T cell receptor beta chain was sequenced for a study of blood T cell repertoires in COVID-19. Participants, roughly 18 to 90 years old, spanned around 26 US areas. Participant reports of clinical history set cohort assignment. Germline V CDR1 and CDR2: SGHRS, YFSETQ. V lost 6 bases to trimming and J lost 6 bases, with 19 bases between them. This CDR3 contains 15 residues. In the original analysis: Reference gene primer amplification yielded estimated nucleated cell counts. The protocol was immunoSEQ multiplex PCR, while the TCRdb copy is restricted to in-frame clones and leaves out a portion. Clonal size and the V and J genes are those of that table, whereas D and trimming came from the DNA. Of approximately 290,000 clones listed, almost 90% are singletons.

The sequence came from a woman between 18 and 29 years old with acute COVID-19. Material: PBMCs or T cells enriched from blood (not recorded which). The chain links TRBV5-1 to TRBJ2-1, with a tentative D call TRBD2 (6 bases). The CDR3 spells CASTQRLDGTNEQFF. The CDR3 bases are TGCGCCAGCACCCAAAGACTAGACGGTACCAATGAGCAGTTCTTC. The entire variable domain, with the rest obtained from reference TRBV5-1 and TRBJ2-1, is as follows: KAGVTQTPRYLIKTRGQQVTLSCSPISGHRSVSWYQQTPGQGLQFLFEYFSETQRNKGNFPGRFSGRQFSNSRSEMNVSTLELGDSALYLCASTQRLDGTNEQFFGPGTRLTVL.